This passage covers 10 T cell receptor beta chains from one sample sequenced in a study of blood T cell repertoires in COVID-19. Assay used: immunoSEQ multiplex PCR; TCRdb lists only in-frame clones, some missing. Altogether a few hundred thousand clones are present, approximately 90% being singletons, with the ten largest covering roughly 5.9%. Sequencing was done on a sample of peripheral blood. Every receptor here comes from a woman between 45 and 60 years old with COVID-19, enrolled during active disease.

This chain connects TRBV13 to TRBJ2-1, with TRBD1 identical over 7 bases. The CDR3 extends over 15 amino acids. Germline V gene lookup returns CDR1 PRHDT and CDR2 FYEKMQ (reference sequence). Trimming removed 5 bases from V and 1 base from J; junction bases left unmatched: 5. This CDR3 is CASSPRQGSYNEQFF. The CDR3 region has the DNA TGTGCCAGCAGCCCCCGACAGGGTTCCTACAATGAGCAGTTCTTC.

CDR3 coding DNA: TGTGCCAGCAGCCCACCGACTTACAGGGGAGAGGGTGAAGCTTTCTTT. Amino acid sequence: CASSPPTYRGEGEAFF. The rearrangement uses TRBV11-3 and TRBJ1-1; 7 nucleotides agree with TRBD1. Germline V gene lookup returns CDR1 SGHNT and CDR2 YENEEA. V lost 5 bases and J lost 7; bases outside the gene matches: 16. The CDR3 totals 16 residues.

Concerning this clone itself: Additional DNA sequences in this sample encode the identical CDR3. The J gene is TRBJ2-7, the V gene TRBV3-1 (or the pseudogene TRBV3-2); 8 nucleotides line up with TRBD2. Germline CDR1 is LGHDT and CDR2 is YNNKEL (reference sequence). The ends lost 0 bases at V and 1 base at J; junction bases unmatched: 2. The CDR3 spans 15 residues. The CDR3 loop reads CASSQESSGSYEQYF. Written as DNA, the CDR3 is TGTGCCAGCAGCCAAGAGTCTAGCGGGTCCTACGAGCAGTACTTC.

This chain links TRBV19 with TRBJ2-7; 11 bases map to TRBD2. Trimming at V came to 3 bases and at J to 0 bases, leaving 4 bases not matched to a gene. The germline CDR1 and CDR2 sequences are LNHDA and SQIVND (reference sequence). The CDR3 consists of 16 residues. CDR3 amino acids: CASSISGLADSYEQYF. The CDR3 DNA sequence: TGTGCCAGTAGTATCTCGGGACTAGCGGACTCCTACGAGCAGTACTTC.

The CDR3, as DNA: TGCAGCGTTGGAGACAGGGGGCTGAGCGGGGAGCTGTTTTTT. As protein: CSVGDRGLSGELFF. This rearrangement joins TRBV29-1 to TRBJ2-2; 10 bases match TRBD1. V trimming: 4 bases; J trimming: 7 bases; junction bases outside the gene matches: 6. The CDR3 runs to 14 residues. In germline, CDR1 is SQVTM, CDR2 ANQGSEA.

The chain has TRBV19 and TRBJ1-1; 10 nucleotides agree with TRBD1. Germline V gene sequence: CDR1 LNHDA, CDR2 SQIVND (reference sequence). The V gene end was trimmed by 10 bases and the J gene end by 4 bases; junction bases not matched to a gene: 9. The CDR3 spans 14 residues. The DNA for the CDR3 is TGTGCCACTACAAGTCGACAGGGGGCCACTGAAGCTTTCTTT. This codes for CATTSRQGATEAFF. The whole variable domain, remainder taken from reference TRBV19 and TRBJ1-1, is DGGITQSPKYLFRKEGQNVTLSCEQNLNHDAMYWYRQDPGQGLRLIYYSQIVNDFQKGDIAEGYSVSREKKESFPLTVTSAQKNPTAFYLCATTSRQGATEAFFGQGTRLTVV.

This chain links TRBV27 with TRBJ1-1; 8 bases are a match to TRBD1. Trimming took 5 bases from V and 2 from J; bases not matched to a gene: 10. CDR1 and CDR2 (germline): MNHEY, SMNVEV (reference sequence). The CDR3 is 16 residues long. For the CDR3, the DNA is TGTGCCAGCAGTGGCTCGACAGGGGCCTATAACACTGAAGCTTTCTTT. Translating it yields CASSGSTGAYNTEAFF.

The V and J genes are TRBV12-3 or TRBV12-4 and TRBJ2-7; possible D gene TRBD1, 6 bases. Trimming shortened V by 6 bases and J by 2 bases, and 11 bases separated the two germline ends. The CDR3 sequence is 13 residues long. DNA of the CDR3: TGTGCCAGCAGGAGGACAGAGACCTACGAGCAGTACTTC. This encodes CASRRTETYEQYF.

J is TRBJ2-3 and V is TRBV18; D not resolved. Per the germline V gene, CDR1 is KGHSH and CDR2 is LQKENI. The CDR3 length is 15 residues. Trimming cost V 2 bases and J 0 bases, with 9 bases left between them. The CDR3 coding sequence is TGTGCCAGCTCACCAGTCCGAACTAGCACAGATACGCAGTATTTT. It encodes CASSPVRTSTDTQYF.

V usage is TRBV5-1 and J usage is TRBJ2-3, with D possibly being TRBD2 (6 bases). V was trimmed by 3 bases and J by 7 bases, leaving 18 bases between them. This CDR3 has 15 residues. Germline V CDR1 and CDR2: SGHRS, YFSETQ. CDR3 loop: CASSSGDSYRNTQYF. The DNA of the CDR3 is TGCGCCAGCAGCTCCGGGGACTCCTACCGGAATACGCAGTATTTT. The whole variable domain, remainder taken from reference TRBV5-1 and TRBJ2-3, is KAGVTQTPRYLIKTRGQQVTLSCSPISGHRSVSWYQQTPGQGLQFLFEYFSETQRNKGNFPGRFSGRQFSNSRSEMNVSTLELGDSALYLCASSSGDSYRNTQYFGPGTRLTVL.